The 28 T cell receptor beta chains below were found in one sample sequenced in a study of blood T cell repertoires in COVID-19. Measured with immunoSEQ multiplex PCR; TCRdb has only the in-frame clones, and not every one. Seen here are approximately 230,000 clones, around 90% observed once, and the top ten hold about 6.3%. Sequences were obtained from PBMCs or T cells enriched from blood (not recorded which). These receptors came from a woman between 25 and 40 years old with acute COVID-19.

A remark on this clone: Different DNA sequences within this sample yield the same CDR3. The gene calls are TRBV30 and TRBJ1-4, with D possibly matching TRBD1 (5 bases). V lost 0 bases and J lost 7, with 9 bases in between. There are 13 residues in the CDR3. The germline CDR1 and CDR2 sequences are GTSNPN and SVGIG (reference sequence). The CDR3 DNA is TGTGCCTGGAGTGTTCAGGGCGGTGAAAAACTGTTTTTT. As protein: CAWSVQGGEKLFF.

V gene TRBV30 combines with J gene TRBJ1-2, with 7 bases fitting TRBD1. V lost 4 bases, J lost 7 bases, and 12 bases stayed unmatched. CDR1 and CDR2 from the germline V gene are GTSNPN and SVGIG (reference sequence). The CDR3 spans 14 residues. This chain's CDR3 is CAWTRDRIPSGYTF. The CDR3 bases are TGTGCCTGGACCCGGGACAGAATCCCCTCTGGCTACACCTTC.

The V and J genes are TRBV4-1 and TRBJ2-7; 9 nucleotides match TRBD1. V trimming: 2 bases; J trimming: 3 bases; junction bases outside the gene matches: 5. This CDR3 region has 15 residues. The germline gives CDR1 MGHRA, CDR2 YSYEKL. CDR3 sequence reads: CASSQPGQGFYEQYF. The DNA for the CDR3 is TGCGCCAGCAGCCAACCGGGACAGGGATTCTACGAGCAGTACTTC.

This clone was counted a few times. This rearrangement joins TRBV27 to TRBJ1-2; 7 positions agree with TRBD1. The CDR3 is 14 amino acids. J lost 2 bases, V lost 4 bases, and 4 bases had no gene match. Per the germline V gene, CDR1 is MNHEY and CDR2 is SMNVEV (reference sequence). CDR3 sequence reads: CASSWDRRNYGYTF. The CDR3 DNA sequence: TGTGCCAGCAGTTGGGACAGAAGAAACTATGGCTACACCTTC.

V usage is TRBV7-9 and J usage is TRBJ1-1; 9 bases align to TRBD1. Losses at the gene ends were 5 bases for V and 7 bases for J; bases not matched to a gene: 20. Germline CDR1 and CDR2: SEHNR and FQNEAQ (reference sequence). CDR3 length: 18 residues. CDR3 sequence (DNA): TGTGCCAGCAGCCCTGCAGCGGTCCCGGGACAGGGAGTTATTGAAGCTTTCTTT. Encoded protein: CASSPAAVPGQGVIEAFF.

The chain has TRBV27 and TRBJ1-1; D not resolved. Germline assignment: CDR1 MNHEY and CDR2 SMNVEV (reference sequence). The CDR3 is made up of 15 amino acids. The ends were cut back, 8 bases at V and 2 bases at J, with 18 bases in the middle. The CDR3 DNA sequence: TGTGCCAGCTCCCCACGAGGGAACGGCAACACTGAAGCTTTCTTT. It specifies CASSPRGNGNTEAFF.

This clone was observed a single time. Here the CDR3 DNA reads TGTGCCAGCAGTGCTGAGGTGGGGGGTTCCCGCACTGAAGCTTTCTTT. Residues: CASSAEVGGSRTEAFF. The chain combines TRBV2 with TRBJ1-1, with D perhaps TRBD1 (5 bases). Trimming stripped 4 bases from V and 4 bases from J, with 19 bases between. CDR1 and CDR2 from the germline V gene are SNHLY and FYNNEI. CDR3 length equals 16 residues.

This chain joins TRBV29-1 and TRBJ2-1; 7 nucleotides align to TRBD2. Germline CDR1 and CDR2: SQVTM and ANQGSEA. The CDR3 runs 16 residues. Trimming removed 3 bases from V and 1 base from J; junction bases left unmatched: 9. The CDR3 protein is CSVDIDGRLSYNEQFF. CDR3 in DNA: TGCAGCGTTGACATAGACGGGAGGCTTTCCTACAATGAGCAGTTCTTC.

The chain couples TRBV2 to TRBJ2-5, with 7 bases identical to TRBD1. This CDR3 is built from 14 residues. The germline V gene encodes CDR1 SNHLY and CDR2 FYNNEI. Trimming cost V 2 bases and J 1 base; bases outside gene matches: 1. CDR3: CASSERDSQETQYF. The DNA of the CDR3 is TGTGCCAGCAGTGAAAGGGACAGCCAAGAGACCCAGTACTTC.

The chain links TRBV2 to TRBJ1-5; D gene unclear. The CDR3 length is 12 residues. Trimming removed 6 bases at V and 6 bases at J, with 9 bases between. Per germline, CDR1 SNHLY and CDR2 FYNNEI. CDR3: CASRQDSQPQHF. The CDR3, as DNA: TGTGCCAGCAGACAAGACTCTCAGCCCCAGCATTTT.

The chain joins TRBV7-3 to TRBJ1-6; D possibly corresponds to TRBD1 (6 bases). Germline CDR1 SGHTA, CDR2 FQGTGA. This CDR3 has 14 residues. Trimming left V 5 bases short and J 7 bases short, with 12 bases between. The CDR3 loop reads CASSQGGGNSPLHF. In DNA form, the CDR3 reads TGTGCCAGCAGCCAAGGGGGGGGAAATTCACCCCTCCACTTT. Full variable domain (missing parts from reference TRBV7-3 and TRBJ1-6): GAGVSQTPSNKVTEKGKYVELRCDPISGHTALYWYRQSLGQGPEFLIYFQGTGAADDSGLPNDRFFAVRPEGSVSTLKIQRTERGDSAVYLCASSQGGGNSPLHFGNGTRLTVT.

The chain is built from TRBV2 and TRBJ2-3; the D gene is possibly TRBD2 (5 bases). This CDR3 comprises 11 residues. Trimming removed 6 bases from V and 6 bases from J, with 7 bases in between. Germline V gene data show CDR1 as SNHLY and CDR2 as FYNNEI. DNA for the CDR3: TGTGCCAGCAGCACGGGGGATACGCAGTATTTT. Its protein product is CASSTGDTQYF.

The chain joins TRBV11-1 to TRBJ2-2; D not resolved. Germline V gene data show CDR1 as SGHAT and CDR2 as FQDESV (reference sequence). V lost 5 bases and J lost 6, with 19 bases in between. The length of the CDR3 is 16 residues. The CDR3 loop reads CASSQSPPPYPGELFF. For the CDR3, the DNA is TGTGCCAGCAGCCAATCTCCCCCCCCCTACCCCGGGGAGCTGTTTTTT.

V and J are TRBV7-3 and TRBJ1-2; D might be TRBD1 (5 bases). Trimming shortened V by 8 bases and J by 8 bases, and 15 bases separated the two germline ends. The CDR3 length is 12 residues. CDR1 and CDR2 (germline): SGHTA, FQGTGA. The CDR3 region has the DNA TGTGCCAGCGGAGGGACGGATCCCGGCTACACCTTC. Its protein is CASGGTDPGYTF.

The V gene is TRBV6-5, the J gene TRBJ1-5, with D possibly matching TRBD1 (6 bases). V gave up 7 bases and J gave up 2 bases, with 15 bases separating them. The length of the CDR3 is 15 residues. Germline-derived CDR1 and CDR2 are MNHEY and SVGAGI. CDR3 DNA sequence: TGTGCCAGCACACAGGGCCCTTCGGGCAATCAGCCCCAGCATTTT. Encoded protein: CASTQGPSGNQPQHF.

The chain uses TRBV7-9 and TRBJ2-7; 7 nucleotides match TRBD1. The CDR3 has 12 residues. Germline CDR1 and CDR2: SEHNR and FQNEAQ (reference sequence). Trimming at V came to 5 bases and at J to 6 bases, leaving 4 bases not matched to a gene. The CDR3 reads CASSPGGIEQYF. The CDR3 coding sequence is TGTGCCAGCAGCCCAGGGGGAATCGAGCAGTACTTC.

This clone was detected a few times. The rearrangement links TRBV3-1 (or the pseudogene TRBV3-2) to TRBJ2-3; possible D gene TRBD1, 7 bases. Germline V gene lookup returns CDR1 LGHDT and CDR2 YNNKEL (reference sequence). The CDR3 has 15 residues. V lost 4 bases and J 2 bases, leaving 13 bases between the germline ends. The CDR3 DNA sequence: TGTGCCAGCAGCCTTCAGGGGGGCGTCACAGATACGCAGTATTTT. Translating gives CASSLQGGVTDTQYF.

The chain is built from TRBV6-5 and TRBJ2-7, with a tentative D call TRBD2 (6 bases). V lost 0 bases and J 2 bases, leaving 11 bases between the germline ends. Germline CDR1 and CDR2: MNHEY and SVGAGI. The length of the CDR3 is 15 residues. CDR3 in DNA: TGTGCCAGCAGTTACTCGGCTTCGGGGGCCTACGAGCAGTACTTC. Translating it yields CASSYSASGAYEQYF.

This rearrangement joins TRBV5-6 to TRBJ1-2, with TRBD1 matching 9 bases. The CDR3 totals 15 residues. The ends lost 5 bases at V and 6 bases at J; junction bases unmatched: 11. CDR1 is SGHDT, CDR2 YYEEEE, per germline. Here the CDR3 DNA reads TGTGCCAGCAGAATGGGCGTACAGGGGGCCCATGGCTACACCTTC. Its protein product is CASRMGVQGAHGYTF.

The genes are TRBV3-1 (or the pseudogene TRBV3-2) and TRBJ2-6; D gene unclear. Trimming removed 1 base from V and 0 bases from J, with 10 bases in between. Germline CDR1 LGHDT, CDR2 YNNKEL (reference sequence). The CDR3 is 17 amino acids. The CDR3 protein is CASSQGNRHSGANVLTF. The CDR3 nucleotides read TGTGCCAGCAGCCAAGGGAACAGACACTCTGGGGCCAACGTCCTGACTTTC.

Here the CDR3 reads CASRSDIDYGYTF. The CDR3 region has the DNA TGTGCCAGCAGGTCTGACATTGACTATGGCTACACCTTC. The chain joins TRBV6-5 to TRBJ1-2, with D unclear. Germline-derived CDR1 and CDR2 are MNHEY and SVGAGI. V was trimmed by 6 bases and J by 3 bases, leaving 11 bases between them. The CDR3 is 13 residues long.

The genes are TRBV29-1 and TRBJ1-1; 10 bases align to TRBD1. Germline V gene data show CDR1 as SQVTM and CDR2 as ANQGSEA. The CDR3 sequence is 13 residues long. V dropped 6 bases and J dropped 0; count of bases not matched to a gene: 1. This CDR3 is CSVGTGVNTEAFF. The CDR3 bases are TGCAGCGTGGGGACAGGGGTGAACACTGAAGCTTTCTTT. The variable domain in full, completed from reference TRBV29-1 and TRBJ1-1, reads SAVISQKPSRDICQRGTSLTIQCQVDSQVTMMFWYRQQPGQSLTLIATANQGSEATYESGFVIDKFPISRPNLTFSTLTVSNMSPEDSSIYLCSVGTGVNTEAFFGQGTRLTVV.

The chain combines TRBV27 with TRBJ1-1; D is possibly TRBD1 (6 bases). The CDR3 is 13 amino acids. Trimming took 6 bases from V and 1 from J, leaving 9 bases between them. Per germline, CDR1 MNHEY and CDR2 SMNVEV (reference sequence). The CDR3 loop reads CASRRTANTEAFF. The CDR3 region has the DNA TGTGCCAGCAGGCGGACAGCGAACACTGAAGCTTTCTTT.

This chain joins TRBV5-4 and TRBJ2-1, with 9 bases identical to TRBD1. The ends lost 4 bases at V and 7 bases at J; junction bases unmatched: 18. The CDR3 spans 18 residues. Germline loops: CDR1 SGHNT, CDR2 YYREEE (reference sequence). The CDR3 loop is CASSLLGTGIAMKNEQFF. CDR3 nucleotides: TGTGCCAGCAGCCTTTTGGGGACAGGGATTGCGATGAAGAATGAGCAGTTCTTC.

The rearrangement links TRBV7-2 to TRBJ2-7, with D possibly matching TRBD1 (5 bases). Germline values: CDR1 SGHTA, CDR2 FQGNSA. The length of the CDR3 is 17 residues. V dropped 1 base and J dropped 1 base, with 17 bases sitting between them. CDR3 bases: TGTGCCAGCAGCTTAGTCGGTTCGAGACAGCGATCCTACGAGCAGTACTTC. Translation: CASSLVGSRQRSYEQYF.

V is TRBV30 and J is TRBJ1-2, with D possibly being TRBD1 (5 bases). The CDR3 is made up of 13 amino acids. The germline V and J ends were trimmed by 0 bases and 4 bases, with 9 bases remaining between them. Germline CDR1 GTSNPN, CDR2 SVGIG (reference sequence). CDR3 DNA sequence: TGTGCCTGGAGTGTCGGACAAATCTATGGCTACACCTTC. This codes for CAWSVGQIYGYTF.

This sequence joins TRBV30 and TRBJ2-7, with 7 nucleotides matching TRBD1. CDR1 is GTSNPN, CDR2 SVGIG, per germline (reference sequence). Trimming took 4 bases from V and 0 from J; bases not matched to a gene: 6. CDR3 length: 14 residues. The CDR3 nucleotides are TGTGCCTGGACCCGGACAGGAAGCTCCTACGAGCAGTACTTC. Translating gives CAWTRTGSSYEQYF.

V and J are TRBV30 and TRBJ2-6, with D maybe TRBD1 (5 bases). The V and J ends lost 5 bases and 2 bases respectively, with 13 bases between them. In germline, CDR1 is GTSNPN, CDR2 SVGIG (reference sequence). The CDR3 is 15 residues long. CDR3 region: CAWSTGLAGANVLTF. DNA for the CDR3: TGTGCCTGGTCAACAGGCCTGGCTGGGGCCAACGTCCTGACTTTC.